These 3 T cell receptor beta chains were all obtained from the same sample, sequenced in a study of T cells in localized non-small cell lung cancer. TCRdb's table, derived via immunoSEQ multiplex PCR, lists solely in-frame clones and lacks some. The sample holds roughly 4,000 clones, about 25% seen once. This material consisted of lung tumor tissue, taken before any cancer treatment. The receptor set was obtained from a man aged 35-69 years with stage II lung adenocarcinoma.

This clone is large. The chain links TRBV11-3 to TRBJ2-1, with no clear D. The CDR3 is 16 residues long. V gave up 1 base and J gave up 3 bases, with 13 bases separating them. Germline assignment: CDR1 SGHNT and CDR2 YENEEA. This CDR3 is CASSLGDPLVYNEQFF. The DNA for the CDR3 is TGTGCCAGCAGCTTAGGTGACCCCTTGGTCTACAATGAGCAGTTCTTC.

The gene calls are TRBV23-1 and TRBJ1-2; unclear D gene. TRBV23-1 is given ORF status, its function remaining uncertain. The V and J ends lost 6 bases and 6 bases respectively, with 14 bases between them. CDR3 length: 13 residues. The CDR3 DNA follows: TGCGCCAGCAGCCAGGCTCCCAGAGATGGCTACACCTTC. It encodes CASSQAPRDGYTF.

V usage is TRBV10-2 and J usage is TRBJ1-2; TRBD1 matches 7 bases. V shed 10 bases, J shed 5 bases, and the junction held 10 bases outside the gene matches. Germline V gives CDR1 WSHSY, CDR2 SAAADI. This CDR3 region has 13 residues. For the CDR3, the DNA is TGCGCCATTTCAAAGGGGGCCGCGTATGGCTACACCTTC. This translates into CAISKGAAYGYTF.